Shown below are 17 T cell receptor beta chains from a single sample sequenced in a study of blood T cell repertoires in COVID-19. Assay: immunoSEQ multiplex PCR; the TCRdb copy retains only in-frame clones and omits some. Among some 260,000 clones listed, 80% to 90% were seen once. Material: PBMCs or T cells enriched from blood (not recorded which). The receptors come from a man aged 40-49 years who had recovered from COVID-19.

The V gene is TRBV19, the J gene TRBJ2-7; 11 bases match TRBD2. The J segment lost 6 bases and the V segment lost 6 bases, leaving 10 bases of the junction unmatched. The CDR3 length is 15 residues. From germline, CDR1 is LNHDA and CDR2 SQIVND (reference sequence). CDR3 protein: CASSLSSGRRPEQYF. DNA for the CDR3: TGTGCCAGTAGCCTATCTAGCGGGAGGCGCCCCGAGCAGTACTTC.

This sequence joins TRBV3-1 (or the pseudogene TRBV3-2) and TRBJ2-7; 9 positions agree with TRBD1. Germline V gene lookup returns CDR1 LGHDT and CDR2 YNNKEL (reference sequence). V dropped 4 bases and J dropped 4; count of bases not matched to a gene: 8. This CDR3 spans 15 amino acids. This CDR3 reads CASSPTGQGGYEQYF. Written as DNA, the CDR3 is TGTGCCAGCAGCCCGACGGGACAGGGTGGGTACGAGCAGTACTTC.

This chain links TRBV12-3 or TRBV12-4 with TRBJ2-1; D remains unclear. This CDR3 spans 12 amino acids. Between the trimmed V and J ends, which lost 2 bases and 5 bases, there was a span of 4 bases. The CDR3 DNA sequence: TGTGCCAGCAGTTTACTCCACAATGAGCAGTTCTTC. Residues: CASSLLHNEQFF.

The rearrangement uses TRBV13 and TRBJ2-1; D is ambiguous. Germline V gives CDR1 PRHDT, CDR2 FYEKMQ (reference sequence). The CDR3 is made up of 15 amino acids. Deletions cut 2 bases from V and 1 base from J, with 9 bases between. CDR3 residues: CASSLFWASYNEQFF. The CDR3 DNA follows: TGTGCCAGCAGCTTATTTTGGGCATCCTACAATGAGCAGTTCTTC.

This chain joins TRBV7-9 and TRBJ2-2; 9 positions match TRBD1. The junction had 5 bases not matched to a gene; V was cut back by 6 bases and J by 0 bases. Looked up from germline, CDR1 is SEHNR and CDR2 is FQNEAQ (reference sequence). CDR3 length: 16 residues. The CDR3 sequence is CASRGQGNTNTGELFF. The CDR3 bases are TGTGCCAGCAGGGGACAGGGAAACACGAACACCGGGGAGCTGTTTTTT.

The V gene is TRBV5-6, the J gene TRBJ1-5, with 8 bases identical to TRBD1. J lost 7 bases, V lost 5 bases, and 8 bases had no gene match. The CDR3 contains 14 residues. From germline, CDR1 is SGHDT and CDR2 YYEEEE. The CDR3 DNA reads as TGTGCCAGCAGTCAACAGGGGGTTGAACAGCCCCAGCATTTT. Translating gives CASSQQGVEQPQHF.

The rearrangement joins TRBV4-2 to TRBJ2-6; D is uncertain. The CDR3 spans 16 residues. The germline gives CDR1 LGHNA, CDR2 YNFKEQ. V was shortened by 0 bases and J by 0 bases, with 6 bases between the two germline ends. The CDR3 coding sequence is TGTGCCAGCAGCCAAGAATTCAGCTCTGGGGCCAACGTCCTGACTTTC. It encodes CASSQEFSSGANVLTF.

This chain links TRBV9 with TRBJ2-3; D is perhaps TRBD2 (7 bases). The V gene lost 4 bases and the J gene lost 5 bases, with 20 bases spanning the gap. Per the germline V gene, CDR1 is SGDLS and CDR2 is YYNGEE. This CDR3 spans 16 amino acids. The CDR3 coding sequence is TGTGCCAGCAGCACGCGGGGGCAGGGGTCGGGAGATACGCAGTATTTT. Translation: CASSTRGQGSGDTQYF.

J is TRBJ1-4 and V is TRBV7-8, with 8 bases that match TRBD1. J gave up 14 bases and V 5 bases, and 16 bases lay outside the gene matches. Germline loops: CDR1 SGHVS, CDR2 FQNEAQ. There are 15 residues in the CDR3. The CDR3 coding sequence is TGTGCCAGCAGCGTCGGGACAGGTCTATCTCTCAGCCTGTTTTTT. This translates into CASSVGTGLSLSLFF.

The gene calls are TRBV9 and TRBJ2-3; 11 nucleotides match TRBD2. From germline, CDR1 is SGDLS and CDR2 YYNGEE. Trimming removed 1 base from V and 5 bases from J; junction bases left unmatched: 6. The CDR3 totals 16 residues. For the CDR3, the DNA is TGTGCCAGCAGCGTATACGGGACTAGCGGTAAAGATACGCAGTATTTT. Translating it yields CASSVYGTSGKDTQYF.

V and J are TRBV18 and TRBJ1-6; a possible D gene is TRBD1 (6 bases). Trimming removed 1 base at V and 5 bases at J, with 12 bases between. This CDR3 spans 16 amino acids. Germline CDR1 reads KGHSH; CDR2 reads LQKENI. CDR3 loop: CASSPRTDPNNSPLHF. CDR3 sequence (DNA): TGTGCCAGCTCACCACGGACAGACCCTAATAATTCACCCCTCCACTTT.

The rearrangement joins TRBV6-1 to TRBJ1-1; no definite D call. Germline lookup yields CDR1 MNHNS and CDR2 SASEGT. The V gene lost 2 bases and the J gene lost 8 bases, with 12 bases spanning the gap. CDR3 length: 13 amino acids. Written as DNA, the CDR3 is TGTGCCAGCAGTGAAAATCTAGGAGAAGAAGCTTTCTTT. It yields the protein CASSENLGEEAFF.

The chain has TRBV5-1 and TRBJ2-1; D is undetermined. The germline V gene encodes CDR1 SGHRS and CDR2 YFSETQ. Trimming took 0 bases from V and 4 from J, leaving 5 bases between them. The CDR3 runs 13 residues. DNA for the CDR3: TGCGCCAGCAGCTTGGGGCTTTACAATGAGCAGTTCTTC. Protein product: CASSLGLYNEQFF.

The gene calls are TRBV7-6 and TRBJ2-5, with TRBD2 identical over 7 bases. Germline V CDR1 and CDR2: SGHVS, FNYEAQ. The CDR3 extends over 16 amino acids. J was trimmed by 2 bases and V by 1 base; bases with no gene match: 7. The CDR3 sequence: CASSLESGEIQETQYF. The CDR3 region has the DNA TGTGCCAGCAGCTTAGAGAGCGGGGAGATTCAAGAGACCCAGTACTTC.

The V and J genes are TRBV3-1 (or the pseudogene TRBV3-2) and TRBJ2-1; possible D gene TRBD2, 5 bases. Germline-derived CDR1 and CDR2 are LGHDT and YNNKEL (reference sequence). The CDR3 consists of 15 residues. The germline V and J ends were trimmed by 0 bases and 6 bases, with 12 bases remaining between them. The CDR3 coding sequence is TGTGCCAGCAGCCAAGAGATAGGAGGTCTCAATGAGCAGTTCTTC. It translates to CASSQEIGGLNEQFF.

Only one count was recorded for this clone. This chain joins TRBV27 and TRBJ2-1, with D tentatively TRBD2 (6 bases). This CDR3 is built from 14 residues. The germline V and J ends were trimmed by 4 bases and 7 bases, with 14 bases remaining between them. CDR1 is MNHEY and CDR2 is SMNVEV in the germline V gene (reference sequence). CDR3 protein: CASSWRDPGNEQFF. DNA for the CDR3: TGTGCCAGCAGTTGGCGGGACCCGGGGAATGAGCAGTTCTTC.

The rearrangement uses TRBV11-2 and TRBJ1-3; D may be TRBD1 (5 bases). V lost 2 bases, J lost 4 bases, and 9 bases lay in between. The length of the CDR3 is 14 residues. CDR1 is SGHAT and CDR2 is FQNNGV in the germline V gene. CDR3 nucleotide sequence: TGTGCCAGCAGCTTACAGGGTCACGGAAACACCATATATTTT. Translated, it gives CASSLQGHGNTIYF.